This T cell receptor (beta chain) is drawn from a study of cytomegalovirus exposure and HLA in healthy donors. On the study more broadly: Of 398 genotyped donors, more than 75% clustered with self-reported Caucasian donors. Study-level points and caveats: After further analysis at a later stage, around 17,000 TCR beta sequences were associated with HLA alleles at 0.05 false discovery rate. Rarity held for most TCR sequences, but there were some public TCRs that occurred in many donors.

After removal of 2 bases from V and 15 bases from J, the junction contained 14 bases not matched to a gene. The CDR3 has 15 amino acids. Germline V gene data show CDR1 as MGHRA and CDR2 as YSYEKL. Primers for the PCR totalled 60 Vbeta and 13 Jbeta. Original analysis: It was a later analysis that counted 83 million or so unique TCR beta chains, of which some 9.9 million were shared. The repertoire was sequenced with immunoSEQ multiplex PCR; TCRdb's copy has only in-frame clones and lacks some. V and J calls plus clone size are reproduced from that table; the DNA served to infer D and trimming. The sample lists under 200,000 clones, over 75% occurring once. Concerning this clone itself: Its antigen remains unidentified.

This chain links TRBV4-1 with TRBJ2-1, with 9 positions matching TRBD2. The TCR originated in a man aged 18 to 30 in good health and CMV-seropositive. The sample consisted of PBMCs. CDR3 in amino acids: CASSQPRAARGGRFF. The CDR3 DNA sequence: TGCGCCAGCAGCCAACCCCGGGCGGCGCGGGGGGGGAGGTTCTTC.